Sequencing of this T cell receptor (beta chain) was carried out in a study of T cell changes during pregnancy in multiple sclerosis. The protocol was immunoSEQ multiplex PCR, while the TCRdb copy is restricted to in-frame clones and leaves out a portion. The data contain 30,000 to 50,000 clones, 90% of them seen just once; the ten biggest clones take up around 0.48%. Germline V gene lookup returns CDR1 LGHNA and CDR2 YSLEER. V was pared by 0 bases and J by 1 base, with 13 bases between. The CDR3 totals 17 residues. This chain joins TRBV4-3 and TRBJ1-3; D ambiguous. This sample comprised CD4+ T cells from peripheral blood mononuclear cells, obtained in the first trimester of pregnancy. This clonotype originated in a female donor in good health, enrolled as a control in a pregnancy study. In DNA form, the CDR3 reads TGCGCCAGCAGCCAAGATCCCACACCCGGGTCTGGAAACACCATATATTTT. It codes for CASSQDPTPGSGNTIYF.